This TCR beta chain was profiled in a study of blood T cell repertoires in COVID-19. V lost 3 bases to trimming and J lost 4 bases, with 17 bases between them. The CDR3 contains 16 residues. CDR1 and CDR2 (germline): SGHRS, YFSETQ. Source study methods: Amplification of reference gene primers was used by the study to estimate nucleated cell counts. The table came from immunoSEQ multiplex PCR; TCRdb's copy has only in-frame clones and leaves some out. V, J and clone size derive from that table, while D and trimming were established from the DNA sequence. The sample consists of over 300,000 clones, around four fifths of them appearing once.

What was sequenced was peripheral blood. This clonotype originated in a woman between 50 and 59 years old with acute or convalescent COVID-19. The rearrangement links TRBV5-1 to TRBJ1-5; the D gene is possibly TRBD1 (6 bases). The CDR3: CASSSGAGGPNQPQHF. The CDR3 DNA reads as TGCGCCAGCAGCTCTGGGGCGGGGGGCCCTAATCAGCCCCAGCATTTT.